The 2 T cell receptor beta chains in this list originate from one sample, sequenced in a study of shared clonotypes between healthy human individuals. The naive CD8 subset, CD45RO-negative cells positively selected for CCR7, excluded terminally differentiated effector memory CD45RA+ cells. Clones were read by immunoSEQ multiplex PCR, and TCRdb kept only the in-frame ones, dropping some. In the table there are roughly 2,000,000 clones, around 96% of which are singletons. The specimen sequenced was naive CD8+ T cells sorted from blood. The receptors come from a man aged 18 to 29 in good health.

This rearrangement joins TRBV28 to TRBJ2-7; tentative D call: TRBD2 (5 bases). Trimming shortened V by 5 bases and J by 0 bases, and 14 bases separated the two germline ends. The CDR3 is made up of 15 amino acids. Looked up from germline, CDR1 is MDHEN and CDR2 is SYDVKM. The CDR3: CASSIELGSSYEQYF. In DNA form, the CDR3 reads TGTGCCAGCAGTATCGAGCTTGGGAGCTCCTACGAGCAGTACTTC.

The chain joins TRBV6-5 to TRBJ2-2; 7 nucleotides match TRBD2. CDR1 is MNHEY and CDR2 is SVGAGI in the germline V gene. The CDR3 loop spans 15 amino acids. V lost 2 bases and J lost 6; bases outside the gene matches: 6. The CDR3 nucleotides read TGTGCCAGCAGTTACCTCGCGGGAGTAGCCGGGGAGCTGTTTTTT. This sequence encodes CASSYLAGVAGELFF.